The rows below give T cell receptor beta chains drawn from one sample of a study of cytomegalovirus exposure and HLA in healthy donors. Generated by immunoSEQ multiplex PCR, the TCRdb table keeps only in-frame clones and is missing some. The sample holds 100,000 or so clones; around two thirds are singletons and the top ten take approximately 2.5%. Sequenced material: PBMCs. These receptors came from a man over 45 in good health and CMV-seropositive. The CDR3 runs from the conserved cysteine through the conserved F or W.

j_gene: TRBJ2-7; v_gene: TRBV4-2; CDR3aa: CASSQESRFSYEQYF
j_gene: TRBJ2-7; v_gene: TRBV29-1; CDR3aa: CSVRVVDAYEQYF
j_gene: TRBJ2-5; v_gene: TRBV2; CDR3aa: CASNVQGNQETQYF
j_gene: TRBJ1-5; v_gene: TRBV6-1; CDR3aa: CASSSETNQPQHF
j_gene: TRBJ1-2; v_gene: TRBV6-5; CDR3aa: CASSRNRAEGYTF
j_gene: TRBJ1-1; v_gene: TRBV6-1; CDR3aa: CASSEGQGGNIEAFF
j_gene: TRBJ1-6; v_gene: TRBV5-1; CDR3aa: CASSTEGGTDSPLHF
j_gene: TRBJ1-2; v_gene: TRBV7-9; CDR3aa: CASTRQGASGYTF
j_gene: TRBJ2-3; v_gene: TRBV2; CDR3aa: CASSEQGGGDTQYF
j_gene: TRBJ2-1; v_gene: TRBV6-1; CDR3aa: CASSGDRGRNEQFF
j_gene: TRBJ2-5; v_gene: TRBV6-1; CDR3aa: CASGGGGSETQYF
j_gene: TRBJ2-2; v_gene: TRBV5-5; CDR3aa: CASSLANRLAANTGELFF
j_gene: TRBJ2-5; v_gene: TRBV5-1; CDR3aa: CASGGVQETQYF
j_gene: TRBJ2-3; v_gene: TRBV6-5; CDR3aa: CASSYASGGSTDTQYF
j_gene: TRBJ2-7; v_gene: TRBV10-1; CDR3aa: CASSTTSGSSYEQYF
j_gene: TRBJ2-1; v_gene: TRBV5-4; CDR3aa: CASSQDRYRDRGNEQFF
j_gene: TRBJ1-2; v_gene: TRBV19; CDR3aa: CASRVAGTNYGYTF
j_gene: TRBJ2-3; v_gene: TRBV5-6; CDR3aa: CASSLAGRTDTQYF
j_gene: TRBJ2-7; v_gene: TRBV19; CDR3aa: CASTSRPGTDPYEQYF
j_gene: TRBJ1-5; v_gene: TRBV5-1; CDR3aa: CASSSGTGGQPQHF
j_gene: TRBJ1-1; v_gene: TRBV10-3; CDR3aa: CAIRAGATGGPGEEAFF
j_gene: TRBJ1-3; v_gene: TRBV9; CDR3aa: CASSVSQGTGNTIYF
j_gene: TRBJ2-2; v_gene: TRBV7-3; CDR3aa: CASSPGLFGELFF
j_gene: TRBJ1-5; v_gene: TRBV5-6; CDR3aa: CASSFQGGYNQPQHF
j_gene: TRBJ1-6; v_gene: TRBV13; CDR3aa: CASSLGRDSPLHF
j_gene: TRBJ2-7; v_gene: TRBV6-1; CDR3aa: CAAITGPGTYEQYF
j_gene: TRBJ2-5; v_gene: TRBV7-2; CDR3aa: CASRLIMGGTSVETQYF
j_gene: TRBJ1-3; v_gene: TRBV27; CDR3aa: CASSPRQGTSGNTIYF
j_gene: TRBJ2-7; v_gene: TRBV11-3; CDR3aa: CASTRKEGTPSYEQYF
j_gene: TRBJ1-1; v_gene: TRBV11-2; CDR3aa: CASSLDPRTGVDTEAFF
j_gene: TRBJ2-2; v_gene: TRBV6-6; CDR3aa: CASSLLAAGELFF